Following are 16 T cell receptor beta chains from one sample sequenced in a study of shared clonotypes between healthy human individuals. The protocol was immunoSEQ multiplex PCR, while the TCRdb copy is restricted to in-frame clones and leaves out a portion. The sample yields some 2,000,000 clones, around 95% seen once. The sequencing input was naive CD4+ T cells sorted from blood. The subset: CD45RA+ positively selected. The receptors come from a man between 18 and 35 years old in good health.

This rearrangement joins TRBV5-5 to TRBJ2-7, with 8 bases fitting TRBD1. This CDR3 is built from 13 residues. J lost 4 bases, V lost 4 bases, and 4 bases had no gene match. CDR1 and CDR2 (germline): SGHKS, YYEKEE (reference sequence). CDR3 sequence reads: CASSNWDRYEQYF. The CDR3 DNA sequence: TGTGCCAGCAGCAATTGGGACAGGTACGAGCAGTACTTC.

The V and J genes are TRBV7-9 and TRBJ2-7; D is uncertain. CDR3 size: 13 residues. Trimming stripped 8 bases from V and 3 bases from J, with 14 bases between. Germline V CDR1 and CDR2: SEHNR, FQNEAQ (reference sequence). CDR3 in amino acids: CASQLRVNYEQYF. CDR3 in DNA: TGTGCCAGCCAACTCCGGGTGAACTACGAGCAGTACTTC.

The chain uses TRBV29-1 and TRBJ2-7; D not resolved. V lost 8 bases to trimming and J lost 3 bases, with 14 bases between them. Germline V gene lookup returns CDR1 SQVTM and CDR2 ANQGSEA. The length of the CDR3 is 12 residues. The CDR3 loop reads CSPGRRDYEQYF. The CDR3 DNA sequence: TGCAGCCCTGGACGTAGAGACTACGAGCAGTACTTC.

The V call is TRBV5-6, the J call TRBJ2-4; 7 positions match TRBD2. This CDR3 is 17 amino acids long. Looked up from germline, CDR1 is SGHDT and CDR2 is YYEEEE. With 4 bases clipped from V and 0 bases from J, the junction kept 10 bases outside the gene matches. The CDR3 nucleotides are TGTGCCAGCAGCCCGGGGGGACTTAAGCGAGCCAAAAACATTCAGTACTTC. Translation: CASSPGGLKRAKNIQYF.

This clone was observed a handful of times. The gene calls are TRBV5-1 and TRBJ1-5; a possible D gene is TRBD1 (6 bases). Germline assignment: CDR1 SGHRS and CDR2 YFSETQ. CDR3 length equals 16 residues. The V gene lost 5 bases and the J gene lost 0 bases, with 15 bases spanning the gap. The CDR3 DNA sequence: TGCGCCAGCAGTCTCGGGACACTTAATAGCAATCAGCCCCAGCATTTT. This gives the protein CASSLGTLNSNQPQHF.

This chain connects TRBV30 to TRBJ1-1; possibly TRBD1 for D (6 bases). The CDR3 loop spans 13 amino acids. With 2 bases removed from V and 6 bases from J, the gap between germline ends came to 13 bases. Germline CDR1 is GTSNPN and CDR2 is SVGIG (reference sequence). CDR3 DNA: TGTGCCTGGAGTTCGGGGGGCGGACCTGAAGCTTTCTTT. Protein sequence: CAWSSGGGPEAFF.

This clone occurred once. The chain links TRBV30 to TRBJ1-1; maybe TRBD1 (6 bases). V lost 7 bases to trimming and J lost 5 bases, with 17 bases between them. Germline-derived CDR1 and CDR2 are GTSNPN and SVGIG (reference sequence). CDR3 length: 13 amino acids. CDR3 nucleotide sequence: TGTGCCTCTGCGGGAGGACAGAGGACTGAAGCTTTCTTT. Its protein product is CASAGGQRTEAFF.

The CDR3, as DNA: TGTGCCAGCGGACAGGGTGCACTTTCCTACGAGCAGTACTTC. Translated: CASGQGALSYEQYF. The V and J genes are TRBV6-1 and TRBJ2-7, with 8 bases aligning to TRBD1. The CDR3 consists of 14 residues. V lost 8 bases and J lost 1; bases outside the gene matches: 7. Per germline, CDR1 MNHNS and CDR2 SASEGT.

About this clone itself: This same CDR3 is encoded by further DNA sequences in the sample. CDR3 sequence reads: CASSRTLSNQPQHF. DNA of the CDR3: TGTGCCAGTAGTAGGACACTTAGCAATCAGCCCCAGCATTTT. The V and J genes are TRBV19 and TRBJ1-5, with D maybe TRBD1 (5 bases). The V end was cut by 4 bases, the J end by 0 bases, with 7 bases between. CDR1 LNHDA and CDR2 SQIVND come from the germline V gene (reference sequence). This CDR3 is built from 14 residues.

This chain links TRBV9 with TRBJ1-3; no clear D gene. CDR1 and CDR2 (germline): SGDLS, YYNGEE. Trimming took 5 bases from V and 0 from J, leaving 12 bases between them. CDR3 size: 15 residues. The CDR3 reads CASSPQSFSGNTIYF. The CDR3 DNA reads as TGTGCCAGCAGTCCCCAGTCCTTCTCTGGAAACACCATATATTTT.

This sequence joins TRBV6-5 and TRBJ1-2; D perhaps matches TRBD1 (5 bases). Trimming cost V 6 bases and J 2 bases, with 13 bases left between them. Germline assignment: CDR1 MNHEY and CDR2 SVGAGI. This CDR3 region has 14 residues. In DNA form, the CDR3 reads TGTGCCAGCAGGCAGGGACTCTCCAACTATGGCTACACCTTC. Translated, it gives CASRQGLSNYGYTF.

The rearrangement joins TRBV7-9 to TRBJ1-4; D is unclear. With 2 bases removed from V and 0 bases from J, the gap between germline ends came to 7 bases. Germline V gives CDR1 SEHNR, CDR2 FQNEAQ (reference sequence). The CDR3 loop spans 15 amino acids. CDR3 nucleotide sequence: TGTGCCAGCAGCTTATCCGGCACAACTAATGAAAAACTGTTTTTT. Translating it yields CASSLSGTTNEKLFF. Based on the CDR3 plus reference TRBV7-9 and TRBJ1-4, the full variable domain is DTGVSQNPRHKITKRGQNVTFRCDPISEHNRLYWYRQTLGQGPEFLTYFQNEAQLEKSRLLSDRFSAERPKGSFSTLEIQRTEQGDSAMYLCASSLSGTTNEKLFFGSGTQLSVL.

The chain joins TRBV27 to TRBJ1-6, with 9 bases identical to TRBD1. J was trimmed by 4 bases and V by 2 bases; bases with no gene match: 3. Germline values: CDR1 MNHEY, CDR2 SMNVEV (reference sequence). The CDR3 consists of 16 residues. CDR3 residues: CASSLRGQGYNSPLHF. The CDR3 bases are TGTGCCAGCAGTTTAAGGGGACAGGGTTATAATTCACCCCTCCACTTT.

The rearrangement links TRBV6-5 to TRBJ2-5; tentatively, D is TRBD1 (5 bases). The CDR3 contains 14 residues. Germline V gene sequence: CDR1 MNHEY, CDR2 SVGAGI. V was cut by 1 base and J by 6 bases, with 12 bases left in between. CDR3: CASSYYPGMKTQYF. In DNA form, the CDR3 reads TGTGCCAGCAGTTACTATCCAGGGATGAAGACCCAGTACTTC.

Of note for this clone: The junction and the germline gene differ at one end; a read error may be behind it. The chain combines TRBV5-6 with TRBJ1-1, with unresolved D. Germline CDR1 and CDR2: SGHDT and YYEEEE. CDR3 length: 18 residues. CDR3 protein: CASSLVASPKTWNTEAFF. In DNA, the CDR3 is TGTGCCAGCAGCTTGGTTGCCAGCCCAAAAACTTGGAACACTGAAGCTTTTTTT.

The chain employs TRBV27 and TRBJ1-2; D perhaps matches TRBD1 (5 bases). CDR3 length equals 15 residues. Germline values: CDR1 MNHEY, CDR2 SMNVEV (reference sequence). Trimming removed 7 bases from V and 1 base from J, with 16 bases in between. CDR3 nucleotide sequence: TGTGCCAGCACCAAAGGGGATCCTTTTAACTATGGCTACACCTTC. Protein: CASTKGDPFNYGYTF.